The 17 T cell receptor beta chains given below trace back to one sample, sequenced in a study of OX40 agonist ivuxolimab in advanced cancers. Profiling relied on immunoSEQ multiplex PCR, and the TCRdb table lists in-frame clones only, not all of them. The sample includes just over 20,000 clones, roughly three quarters of them seen just once. The specimen was CD4+ or CD8+ T cells sorted from blood, collected in a trial of the OX40 agonist ivuxolimab. These receptors were taken from an adult with an advanced solid tumor such as melanoma, head and neck, liver or kidney cancer.

The chain links TRBV30 to TRBJ1-2; TRBD1 aligns across 10 bases. CDR3 length equals 14 residues. Germline values: CDR1 GTSNPN, CDR2 SVGIG (reference sequence). Losses at the gene ends were 5 bases for V and 6 bases for J; bases not matched to a gene: 9. CDR3 sequence reads: CAWARRGTGDGYTF. CDR3 nucleotide sequence: TGTGCCTGGGCTAGACGCGGGACAGGGGATGGCTACACCTTC. Full variable domain (rest looked up from reference TRBV30 and TRBJ1-2): SQTIHQWPATLVQPVGSPLSLECTVEGTSNPNLYWYRQAAGRGLQLLFYSVGIGQISSEVPQNLSASRPQDRQFILSSKKLLLSDSGFYLCAWARRGTGDGYTFGSGTRLTVV.

The chain is built from TRBV6-1 and TRBJ1-1; no definite D call. Germline-derived CDR1 and CDR2 are MNHNS and SASEGT. V lost 4 bases to trimming and J lost 1 base, with 10 bases between them. The CDR3 contains 14 residues. Here the CDR3 reads CASSVGYTNTEAFF. CDR3 sequence (DNA): TGTGCCAGCAGTGTGGGGTACACGAACACTGAAGCTTTCTTT.

The chain has TRBV6-1 and TRBJ2-3, with 10 positions matching TRBD1. CDR3 length: 16 amino acids. With 4 bases clipped from V and 1 base from J, the junction kept 5 bases outside the gene matches. Germline CDR1 is MNHNS and CDR2 is SASEGT. The CDR3: CASSAKGQGGTDTQYF. In DNA form, the CDR3 reads TGTGCCAGCAGTGCGAAAGGACAGGGGGGCACAGATACGCAGTATTTT.

The chain couples TRBV7-2 to TRBJ2-7; D may be TRBD1 (6 bases). The CDR3 is made up of 14 amino acids. The germline V gene has CDR1 SGHTA and CDR2 FQGNSA. V lost 5 bases and J lost 0, with 11 bases in between. The CDR3 reads CASSTGMRSYEQYF. The CDR3 nucleotides are TGTGCCAGCAGCACAGGGATGCGCTCCTACGAGCAGTACTTC.

The chain has TRBV6-1 and TRBJ1-3; D remains unclear. Between the trimmed V and J ends, which lost 2 bases and 0 bases, there was a span of 8 bases. This CDR3 has 15 residues. Per the germline V gene, CDR1 is MNHNS and CDR2 is SASEGT. CDR3 amino acids: CASSERSFSGNTIYF. Here the CDR3 DNA reads TGTGCCAGCAGTGAAAGGTCCTTCTCTGGAAACACCATATATTTT.

The gene calls are TRBV23-1 and TRBJ2-2; TRBD2 matches at 11 bases. TRBV23-1 falls under the ORF class, with uncertain function. The J segment lost 7 bases and the V segment lost 2 bases, leaving 15 bases of the junction unmatched. The CDR3 extends over 19 amino acids. CDR3 sequence (DNA): TGCGCCAGCAGTCAAACGTTAAAGAGACTAGCGGGATTGGACGGGGAGCTGTTTTTT. It encodes CASSQTLKRLAGLDGELFF.

A word on this clone: Other DNA sequences within the sample encode an identical CDR3. This rearrangement joins TRBV28 to TRBJ1-2, with 7 bases identical to TRBD1. The ends lost 6 bases at V and 2 bases at J; junction bases unmatched: 3. CDR1 and CDR2 from the germline V gene are MDHEN and SYDVKM. The CDR3 covers 13 residues. The CDR3 bases are TGTGCCAGCAGAGAACAGGGGAACTATGGCTACACCTTC. This sequence encodes CASREQGNYGYTF.

This chain links TRBV20-1 with TRBJ1-1; no firm D call. The V gene lost 5 bases and the J gene lost 6 bases, with 10 bases spanning the gap. This CDR3 spans 11 amino acids. CDR1 is DFQATT, CDR2 SNEGSKA, per germline (reference sequence). The CDR3 sequence is CSAQRVPEAFF. The CDR3 DNA reads as TGCAGTGCTCAGCGGGTCCCTGAAGCTTTCTTT.

The chain is built from TRBV2 and TRBJ1-1; weak D call: TRBD1 (5 bases). The CDR3 runs 13 residues. V was pared by 5 bases and J by 10 bases, with 17 bases between. The germline gives CDR1 SNHLY, CDR2 FYNNEI. The CDR3 DNA is TGTGCCAGCAGTACAGGACCGAGAAAGGCAGCTTTCTTT. Amino acid sequence: CASSTGPRKAAFF.

CDR3 sequence: CASSTQTGGYYGYTF. The DNA for the CDR3 is TGCGCCAGCAGTACCCAGACAGGGGGCTACTATGGCTACACCTTC. J is TRBJ1-2 and V is TRBV5-1, with TRBD1 matching over 10 bases. CDR3 length equals 15 residues. Germline CDR1 is SGHRS and CDR2 is YFSETQ. With 5 bases clipped from V and 3 bases from J, the junction kept 7 bases outside the gene matches.

The chain employs TRBV27 and TRBJ1-1, with D unclear. V lost 0 bases and J 4 bases, leaving 9 bases between the germline ends. The CDR3 has 14 residues. Germline CDR1 MNHEY, CDR2 SMNVEV (reference sequence). CDR3 in DNA: TGTGCCAGCAGTTTATCAGGGTTACTCACTGAAGCTTTCTTT. This codes for CASSLSGLLTEAFF.

The chain couples TRBV5-5 to TRBJ2-1; 9 nucleotides align to TRBD2. The CDR3 extends over 17 amino acids. The trim removed 2 bases at V and 7 bases at J, leaving 13 bases unmatched. Germline V gene data show CDR1 as SGHKS and CDR2 as YYEKEE (reference sequence). CDR3 in DNA: TGTGCCAGCAGCTTAGCGATAGCGGGGGTGGTGGAAAATGAGCAGTTCTTC. This encodes CASSLAIAGVVENEQFF.

The chain links TRBV2 to TRBJ1-2, with a weak D call TRBD1 (5 bases). This CDR3 spans 14 amino acids. With 4 bases removed from V and 0 bases from J, the gap between germline ends came to 9 bases. In germline, CDR1 is SNHLY, CDR2 FYNNEI. The CDR3: CASSGTRANYGYTF. CDR3 coding DNA: TGTGCCAGCAGTGGGACACGCGCTAACTATGGCTACACCTTC.

The count of this clone is one. This sequence joins TRBV5-4 and TRBJ2-5; D remains ambiguous. This CDR3 contains 13 residues. Germline V gene data show CDR1 as SGHNT and CDR2 as YYREEE (reference sequence). V lost 2 bases and J lost 5, with 10 bases in between. The CDR3 spells CASSFGPQETQYF. The CDR3 DNA sequence: TGTGCCAGCAGCTTTGGACCTCAGGAGACCCAGTACTTC.

The chain has TRBV19 and TRBJ2-3; a weak D match, TRBD1 (6 bases). V lost 6 bases and J lost 3, with 16 bases in between. This CDR3 region has 15 residues. The germline V gene has CDR1 LNHDA and CDR2 SQIVND (reference sequence). This chain's CDR3 is CASRTIQGTTDTQYF. DNA for the CDR3: TGTGCCAGTAGGACCATCCAGGGGACGACAGATACGCAGTATTTT.

This clone was seen once. The rearrangement uses TRBV19 and TRBJ1-3; D gene uncertain. V was shortened by 3 bases and J by 5 bases, with 11 bases between the two germline ends. The CDR3 totals 14 residues. Germline V gene data show CDR1 as LNHDA and CDR2 as SQIVND (reference sequence). CDR3 loop: CASSMRTSRNTIYF. In nucleotides, the CDR3 is TGTGCCAGTAGTATGAGGACCAGCCGAAACACCATATATTTT.

The chain couples TRBV27 to TRBJ1-1; TRBD1 matches 7 bases. From germline, CDR1 is MNHEY and CDR2 SMNVEV (reference sequence). The ends lost 6 bases at V and 11 bases at J; junction bases unmatched: 12. The CDR3 sequence is 13 residues long. The CDR3 DNA follows: TGTGCCAGCAGCCTTAAAGAAGGGACAGCGGCTTTCTTT. Amino acid sequence: CASSLKEGTAAFF.